This TCR beta chain appears in the sequencing data of a study of chemoradiotherapy in HPV16-positive cancers. V was clipped by 6 bases and J by 3 bases; unmatched bases: 9. The CDR3 has 16 residues. The V gene's germline CDR1 is SNHLY and CDR2 FYNNEI. This clone appeared a few times. Antigen specificity is unknown. General study points: The functional HPV-specific definition rests on just two HPV16-positive patients.

Sequenced by immunoSEQ multiplex PCR; TCRdb stores in-frame clones only, minus some. The profile shows about 30,000 clones, about 90% of them singletons. The source of this sequence is a human donor with HPV-associated anogenital cancer. The sample in question was blood, obtained from a patient who underwent chemoradiotherapy. The chain employs TRBV2 and TRBJ2-2; TRBD1 matches 8 bases. CDR3 in DNA: TGTGCCAGCAGGAGACAGGGGAACGACTACACCGGGGAGCTGTTTTTT. It specifies CASRRQGNDYTGELFF.